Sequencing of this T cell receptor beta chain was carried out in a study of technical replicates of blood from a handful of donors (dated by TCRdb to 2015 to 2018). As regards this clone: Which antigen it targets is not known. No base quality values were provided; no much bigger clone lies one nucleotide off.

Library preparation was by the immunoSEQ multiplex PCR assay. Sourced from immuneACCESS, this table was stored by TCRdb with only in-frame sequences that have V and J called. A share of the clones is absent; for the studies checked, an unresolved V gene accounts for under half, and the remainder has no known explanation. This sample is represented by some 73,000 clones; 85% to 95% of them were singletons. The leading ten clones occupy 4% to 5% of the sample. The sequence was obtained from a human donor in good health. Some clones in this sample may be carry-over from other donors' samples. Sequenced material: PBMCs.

The CDR3 protein sequence reads: CAWSLGTGSYTF. The nucleotide sequence is TGTGCCTGGAGCCTCGGGACAGGGAGCTACACCTTC. In this chain, TRBV30 is recombined with TRBJ1-2, with 9 bases in between that match TRBD1. The germline V gene (reference sequence) yields GTSNPN for CDR1 and SVGIG for CDR2. After removal of 3 bases from V and 9 bases from J, the junction retains 5 bases not matched to a gene. The CDR3 numbers 12 residues from cysteine through phenylalanine. Only the CDR3 DNA stays, 36 bases, in frame from base 1.